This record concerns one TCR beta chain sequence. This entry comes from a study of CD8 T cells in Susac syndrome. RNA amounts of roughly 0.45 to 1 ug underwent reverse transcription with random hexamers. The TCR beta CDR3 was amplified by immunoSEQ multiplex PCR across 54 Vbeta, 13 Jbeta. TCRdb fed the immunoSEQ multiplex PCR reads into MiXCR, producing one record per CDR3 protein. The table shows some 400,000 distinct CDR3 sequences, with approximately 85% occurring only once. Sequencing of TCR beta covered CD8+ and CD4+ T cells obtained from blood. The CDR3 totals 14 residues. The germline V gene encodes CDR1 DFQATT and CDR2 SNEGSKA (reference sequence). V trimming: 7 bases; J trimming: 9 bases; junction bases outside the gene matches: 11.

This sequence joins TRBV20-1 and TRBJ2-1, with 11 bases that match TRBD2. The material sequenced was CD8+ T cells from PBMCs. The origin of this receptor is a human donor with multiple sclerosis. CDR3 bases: TGCAGTGTTGGGGGACTAGCGGTTTCGATTGAGCAGTTCTTC. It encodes CSVGGLAVSIEQFF.